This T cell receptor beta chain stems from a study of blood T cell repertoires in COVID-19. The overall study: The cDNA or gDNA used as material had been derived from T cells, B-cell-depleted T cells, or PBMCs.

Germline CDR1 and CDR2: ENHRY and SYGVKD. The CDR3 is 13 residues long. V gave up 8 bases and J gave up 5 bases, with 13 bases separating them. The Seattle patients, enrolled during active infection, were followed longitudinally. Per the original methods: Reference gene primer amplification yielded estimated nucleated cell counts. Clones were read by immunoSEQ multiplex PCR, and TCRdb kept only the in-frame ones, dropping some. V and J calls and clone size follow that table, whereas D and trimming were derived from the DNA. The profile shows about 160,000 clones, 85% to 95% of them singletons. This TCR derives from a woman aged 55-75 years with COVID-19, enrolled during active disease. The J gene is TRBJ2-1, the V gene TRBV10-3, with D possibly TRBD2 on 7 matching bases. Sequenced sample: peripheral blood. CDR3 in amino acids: CAIGGALHNEQFF. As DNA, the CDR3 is TGTGCCATCGGGGGGGCCTTACACAATGAGCAGTTCTTC.